This is a list of T cell receptor beta chains from one sample in a study of blood T cell repertoires in COVID-19. The table came from immunoSEQ multiplex PCR; TCRdb's copy has only in-frame clones and leaves some out. Of roughly 80,000 clones in the sample, around nine tenths were seen once. Sequencing was carried out using peripheral blood. These receptors originate from a man over 45 with active COVID-19. CDR3s include the opening cysteine and the closing phenylalanine or tryptophan. Each record gives: clone size, V gene, CDR3 protein. A row's size may be missing; if present it is once, few, many or a size class.

-,TRBV5-1,CASSPNTGPYWGYSNQPQHF
-,TRBV19,CASKVGRDTEAFF
-,TRBV27,CASSLRNPGTGIYGYTF
-,TRBV5-6,CASSFRAGNTIYF
few,TRBV5-4,CASSGDRAGYEQYF
-,TRBV29-1,CSVAGATNEKLFF
few,TRBV6-2/TRBV6-3,CASSSEGVQPQHF
-,TRBV11-3,CASSQIAGVPYLEQFF
-,TRBV6-5,CATQGTGLYEQYF
-,TRBV7-2,CASSFQGASTGELFF
-,TRBV7-9,CASSLEDWAAGDQETQYF
-,TRBV6-2/TRBV6-3,CASSYSIDRSTEAFF
-,TRBV11-2,CASSLEMTASYEQYF
-,TRBV12-3/TRBV12-4,CASSQGRDEQFF
-,TRBV4-3,CASSHQRGNYGYTF